Below are 27 T cell receptor beta chains sequenced from a single sample in a study of OX40 agonist ivuxolimab in advanced cancers. The protocol was immunoSEQ multiplex PCR, while the TCRdb copy is restricted to in-frame clones and leaves out a portion. Of about 33,000 clones detected, roughly 83% appear once; the ten largest clones hold 20% to 25%. The sequencing here drew on CD4+ or CD8+ T cells sorted from blood, taken in a trial of the OX40 agonist ivuxolimab. These receptor sequences come from an adult with an advanced solid tumor such as melanoma, head and neck, liver or kidney cancer.

The CDR3 here is CASRNMVGRDAYEQYF. The CDR3 coding sequence is TGCGCCAGCAGGAACATGGTTGGCAGGGACGCATACGAGCAGTACTTC. V gene TRBV5-1 combines with J gene TRBJ2-7; D may correspond to TRBD1 or TRBD2 (5 bases each). Germline V gene sequence: CDR1 SGHRS, CDR2 YFSETQ. V shed 5 bases and J shed 4 bases, with 22 bases lying between them. This CDR3 is 16 amino acids long. Based on the CDR3 plus reference TRBV5-1 and TRBJ2-7, the full variable domain is KAGVTQTPRYLIKTRGQQVTLSCSPISGHRSVSWYQQTPGQGLQFLFEYFSETQRNKGNFPGRFSGRQFSNSRSEMNVSTLELGDSALYLCASRNMVGRDAYEQYFGPGTRLTVT.

This clone was counted once. The J gene is TRBJ2-5, the V gene TRBV5-6; 7 nucleotides agree with TRBD1. With 4 bases clipped from V and 2 bases from J, the junction kept 5 bases outside the gene matches. CDR3 length: 14 amino acids. Germline lookup yields CDR1 SGHDT and CDR2 YYEEEE. In nucleotides, the CDR3 is TGTGCCAGCAGCGCGTCGACAGGGCAAGAGACCCAGTACTTC. Translating it yields CASSASTGQETQYF.

The V call is TRBV19, the J call TRBJ1-1; D call uncertain. CDR3 length: 13 residues. V dropped 5 bases and J dropped 1 base, with 8 bases sitting between them. The germline V gene has CDR1 LNHDA and CDR2 SQIVND (reference sequence). CDR3 region: CASSPTRNTEAFF. CDR3 sequence (DNA): TGTGCCAGTAGTCCAACTAGGAACACTGAAGCTTTCTTT.

The J gene is TRBJ2-4, the V gene TRBV7-9, with 9 bases that match TRBD1. This CDR3 comprises 17 residues. In germline, CDR1 is SEHNR, CDR2 FQNEAQ (reference sequence). J gave up 6 bases and V 0 bases, and 9 bases lay outside the gene matches. The CDR3 DNA reads as TGTGCCAGCAGCTTAGCGCTAGGACAGGGGTTTAGAAACATTCAGTACTTC. Residues: CASSLALGQGFRNIQYF.

The rearrangement joins TRBV10-1 to TRBJ1-1; D perhaps matches TRBD1 (6 bases). The CDR3 spans 14 residues. Germline loops: CDR1 WNHNN, CDR2 SYGVQD (reference sequence). V gave up 0 bases and J gave up 5 bases, with 10 bases separating them. The CDR3 nucleotides read TGCGCCAGCAGTGAGTCAGGGGGGGGAACTGAAGCTTTCTTT. This gives the protein CASSESGGGTEAFF.

This clone showed up just once. The chain employs TRBV9 and TRBJ2-7; 8 bases line up with TRBD2. This CDR3 comprises 16 residues. The V segment lost 3 bases and the J segment 6 bases; nucleotides outside the gene matches: 14. CDR1 SGDLS and CDR2 YYNGEE come from the germline V gene. Here the CDR3 reads CASSAEAGGRRSEQYF. The CDR3 nucleotides read TGTGCCAGCAGCGCCGAGGCTGGCGGGAGGAGATCCGAGCAGTACTTC.

This clone was recorded only once. The chain joins TRBV9 to TRBJ2-3; weak D call: TRBD2 (5 bases). Germline values: CDR1 SGDLS, CDR2 YYNGEE. The CDR3 extends over 13 amino acids. V gave up 4 bases and J gave up 7 bases, with 13 bases separating them. CDR3 nucleotides: TGTGCCAGCAGCCCCTGGGCGGGTTATACGCAGTATTTT. Translation gives CASSPWAGYTQYF.

The genes are TRBV7-9 and TRBJ1-1, with D uncertain. Germline values: CDR1 SEHNR, CDR2 FQNEAQ (reference sequence). V lost 6 bases and J 8 bases, leaving 13 bases between the germline ends. The CDR3 covers 12 residues. Written as DNA, the CDR3 is TGTGCCAGCAGTTTTGACCTTCCCGAAGCTTTCTTT. It specifies CASSFDLPEAFF.

The chain recombines TRBV27 with TRBJ2-1; no firm D call. The ends were cut back, 2 bases at V and 0 bases at J, with 2 bases in the middle. Per germline, CDR1 MNHEY and CDR2 SMNVEV (reference sequence). This CDR3 is built from 13 residues. The CDR3 sequence: CASSLGSYNEQFF. The CDR3 DNA reads as TGTGCCAGCAGTTTAGGCTCCTACAATGAGCAGTTCTTC.

This clone has only a few counts. V usage is TRBV7-8 and J usage is TRBJ2-7; tentative D call: TRBD1 (6 bases). Germline V gene data show CDR1 as SGHVS and CDR2 as FQNEAQ. The CDR3 is made up of 13 amino acids. V was trimmed by 1 base and J by 6 bases, leaving 10 bases between them. The CDR3 protein is CASSLGGPGEQYF. The CDR3 DNA is TGTGCCAGCAGCTTAGGGGGGCCCGGCGAGCAGTACTTC. The full variable domain, completed using reference TRBV7-8 and TRBJ2-7, is GAGVSQSPRYKVAKRGQDVALRCDPISGHVSLFWYQQALGQGPEFLTYFQNEAQLDKSGLPSDRFFAERPEGSVSTLKIQRTQQEDSAVYLCASSLGGPGEQYFGPGTRLTVT.

This sequence joins TRBV27 and TRBJ2-5, with 7 bases that match TRBD1. This CDR3 is 14 amino acids long. CDR1 is MNHEY and CDR2 is SMNVEV in the germline V gene (reference sequence). After removal of 5 bases from V and 1 base from J, the junction contained 4 bases not matched to a gene. The CDR3 protein is CASSRGGPQETQYF. For the CDR3, the DNA is TGTGCCAGCAGTAGAGGGGGCCCCCAAGAGACCCAGTACTTC.

This clone has more than one count but fewer than ten. The gene calls are TRBV13 and TRBJ2-3; D remains unclear. The CDR3 has 12 residues. Germline CDR1 and CDR2: PRHDT and FYEKMQ (reference sequence). The V and J ends lost 0 bases and 2 bases respectively, with 0 bases between them. The CDR3 nucleotides are TGTGCCAGCAGCTTAGGCACAGATACGCAGTATTTT. Translated, it gives CASSLGTDTQYF.

This clone was recorded only once. The J gene is TRBJ2-1, the V gene TRBV29-1; tentatively, D is TRBD1 (7 bases). The CDR3 is made up of 12 amino acids. V was pared by 7 bases and J by 7 bases, with 14 bases between. Germline V gives CDR1 SQVTM, CDR2 ANQGSEA. CDR3: CSAAQGGNEQFF. The CDR3 DNA reads TGCAGCGCCGCTCAGGGGGGTAATGAGCAGTTCTTC.

The CDR3 DNA is TGCGCCAGCAGCCAAGAGTGGCCGGGACTACCGACAGATACGCAGTATTTT. Its protein product is CASSQEWPGLPTDTQYF. This sequence joins TRBV4-1 and TRBJ2-3; TRBD2 aligns across 7 bases. The CDR3 has 17 amino acids. Germline V gene data show CDR1 as MGHRA and CDR2 as YSYEKL. J lost 3 bases, V lost 0 bases, and 9 bases had no gene match.

This rearrangement joins TRBV7-8 to TRBJ2-5, with D possibly being TRBD1 or TRBD2 (5 bases each). V was shortened by 5 bases and J by 5 bases, with 18 bases between the two germline ends. Germline V gives CDR1 SGHVS, CDR2 FQNEAQ. The CDR3 is 15 amino acids. CDR3 coding DNA: TGTGCCAGCAGCGACACGGTCGGGGACGTGGAGACCCAGTACTTC. It specifies CASSDTVGDVETQYF.

The V call is TRBV19, the J call TRBJ1-5; D not certain. The CDR3 sequence is 14 residues long. Trimming shortened V by 7 bases and J by 0 bases, and 10 bases separated the two germline ends. CDR1 and CDR2 from the germline V gene are LNHDA and SQIVND (reference sequence). The DNA for the CDR3 is TGTGCCAGTACCCGGACTCTTAGCAATCAGCCCCAGCATTTT. Protein sequence: CASTRTLSNQPQHF.

This chain links TRBV28 with TRBJ1-1, with D perhaps matching TRBD1 (5 bases). Trimming shortened V by 4 bases and J by 0 bases, and 12 bases separated the two germline ends. Germline CDR1 MDHEN, CDR2 SYDVKM. This CDR3 spans 15 amino acids. CDR3 amino acids: CASSSGTTMNTEAFF. DNA of the CDR3: TGTGCCAGCAGTTCGGGGACTACGATGAACACTGAAGCTTTCTTT.

Comments on this clone: Sequence at one end of the junction differs from germline and may be a read error. The chain links TRBV27 to TRBJ1-2; 9 nucleotides align to TRBD1. This CDR3 region has 17 residues. Looked up from germline, CDR1 is MNHEY and CDR2 is SMNVEV (reference sequence). CDR3 region: CAGSSILTGGLNYGYTF. CDR3 nucleotide sequence: TGTGCCGGCAGTTCAATCTTGACAGGGGGTCTTAACTATGGCTACACCTTC.

The V gene is TRBV14, the J gene TRBJ2-3, with TRBD1 matching 11 bases. This CDR3 contains 15 residues. Germline V gene data show CDR1 as SGHDN and CDR2 as FVKESK. V gave up 2 bases and J gave up 6 bases; unmatched junction bases: 4. The DNA for the CDR3 is TGTGCCAGCAGCCAAACGGGACAGGGGGTGGATACGCAGTATTTT. Residues: CASSQTGQGVDTQYF.

J is TRBJ2-1 and V is TRBV19, with D perhaps matching TRBD2 (5 bases). This CDR3 has 12 residues. The ends were cut back, 8 bases at V and 6 bases at J, with 11 bases in the middle. The germline V gene has CDR1 LNHDA and CDR2 SQIVND (reference sequence). CDR3 protein: CASREGSNEQFF. The CDR3 nucleotides are TGTGCCAGTCGAGAGGGTTCCAATGAGCAGTTCTTC.

The chain has TRBV2 and TRBJ2-7; 10 bases match TRBD2. The ends lost 10 bases at V and 6 bases at J; junction bases unmatched: 9. CDR1 and CDR2 from the germline V gene are SNHLY and FYNNEI. The CDR3 has 13 residues. Written as DNA, the CDR3 is TGTGCCACACGCAGCGGGGGGGCCGGCGAGCAGTACTTC. It codes for CATRSGGAGEQYF.

V gene TRBV6-5 combines with J gene TRBJ2-2; 8 bases fit TRBD1. The V gene's germline CDR1 is MNHEY and CDR2 SVGAGI. Losses at the gene ends were 10 bases for V and 4 bases for J; bases not matched to a gene: 11. The CDR3 runs to 15 residues. In DNA form, the CDR3 reads TGTGCCAACCAGGAGGACAGGGCGGGCACCGGGGAGCTGTTTTTT. Its protein product is CANQEDRAGTGELFF.

The V call is TRBV27, the J call TRBJ2-3, with D possibly matching TRBD2 (5 bases). The V end was cut by 2 bases, the J end by 6 bases, with 12 bases between. CDR1 is MNHEY and CDR2 is SMNVEV in the germline V gene (reference sequence). The CDR3 loop spans 14 amino acids. CDR3 nucleotides: TGTGCCAGCAGTTTACGTCAGAGGGCGGATACGCAGTATTTT. Amino acids: CASSLRQRADTQYF.

The J gene is TRBJ2-7, the V gene TRBV2, with TRBD1 identical over 7 bases. The V gene end was trimmed by 6 bases and the J gene end by 1 base; junction bases not matched to a gene: 9. Germline V gene data show CDR1 as SNHLY and CDR2 as FYNNEI. The CDR3 spans 15 residues. The DNA for the CDR3 is TGTGCCAGCAGCTCCACACAGGGGACATCCTACGAGCAGTACTTC. Its protein product is CASSSTQGTSYEQYF.

The chain is built from TRBV27 and TRBJ2-7; 10 bases align to TRBD1. The CDR3 has 15 residues. CDR1 MNHEY and CDR2 SMNVEV come from the germline V gene (reference sequence). Trimming cost V 5 bases and J 3 bases; bases outside gene matches: 7. The CDR3 sequence: CASSERDRGFYEQYF. The DNA for the CDR3 is TGTGCCAGCAGTGAAAGGGACAGGGGTTTCTACGAGCAGTACTTC.

The chain has TRBV5-1 and TRBJ2-7, with D hard to call. The CDR3 has 13 residues. Deletions cut 3 bases from V and 7 bases from J, with 14 bases between. Looked up from germline, CDR1 is SGHRS and CDR2 is YFSETQ. The chain's CDR3 is CASSSVGSWEQYF. The CDR3 DNA follows: TGCGCCAGCAGCTCCGTCGGTAGTTGGGAGCAGTACTTC.

This clone is a singleton in its sample. The J gene is TRBJ2-7, the V gene TRBV10-1; 8 bases fit TRBD1. After removal of 6 bases from V and 3 bases from J, the junction contained 1 base not matched to a gene. Looked up from germline, CDR1 is WNHNN and CDR2 is SYGVQD (reference sequence). This CDR3 has 12 amino acids. The CDR3 bases are TGCGCCAGCAGGGACAGGGTCTACGAGCAGTACTTC. Residues: CASRDRVYEQYF.